One and the same sample provided the 24 T cell receptor beta chains below, sequenced in a study of identical twins. MiXCR, run by TCRdb on the 5' RACE reads, gives a single entry per CDR3 protein. The sample lists some 440,000 distinct CDR3 sequences; roughly 24% were seen once. The same sample was also used in a study of T cells expressing NK-cell markers.

The sequenced material came from CD4+ T cells sorted from blood. Receptors originate from a woman aged 18 to 35 in good health.

This clonotype was counted a few times. This chain connects TRBV11-3 to TRBJ2-1; 9 bases line up with TRBD1. The CDR3 runs 14 residues. Germline V gene lookup returns CDR1 SGHNT and CDR2 YENEEA. The V gene end was trimmed by 11 bases and the J gene end by 4 bases; junction bases not matched to a gene: 9. The CDR3 reads CASIGQGTYNEQFF. CDR3 nucleotide sequence: TGTGCCTCAATAGGACAGGGGACTTACAATGAGCAGTTCTTC.

This clonotype came up a few times. V and J are TRBV20-1 and TRBJ1-4; D ambiguous. The CDR3 runs to 15 residues. V lost 3 bases and J 4 bases, leaving 15 bases between the germline ends. The germline gives CDR1 DFQATT, CDR2 SNEGSKA (reference sequence). The CDR3 sequence is CSARGALRYNEKLFF. Written as DNA, the CDR3 is TGCAGTGCTAGGGGCGCCTTAAGGTATAATGAAAAACTGTTTTTT.

This clonotype was seen a handful of times. The gene calls are TRBV3-1 and TRBJ1-2; D possibly corresponds to TRBD1 (6 bases). The V end was cut by 5 bases, the J end by 7 bases, with 11 bases between. Germline values: CDR1 LGHDT, CDR2 YNNKEL (reference sequence). This CDR3 region has 12 residues. In DNA, the CDR3 is TGTGCCAGCAGCTCCGGGACAAGTGGCTACACCTTC. Protein product: CASSSGTSGYTF.

The CDR3 DNA is TGTGCCAGTCACAGGGGAATAAATCAGCCCCAGCATTTT. Amino acid sequence: CASHRGINQPQHF. This chain links TRBV6-2 or TRBV6-3 with TRBJ1-5; 7 nucleotides match TRBD1. This CDR3 spans 13 amino acids. CDR1 MNHEY and CDR2 SVGEGT come from the germline V gene. The trim removed 9 bases at V and 4 bases at J, leaving 6 bases unmatched.

This clonotype was seen just once. CDR3 sequence reads: CASSFAPNFAYEQYF. CDR3 nucleotides: TGTGCCAGCAGCTTTGCGCCTAATTTTGCCTACGAGCAGTACTTC. The chain uses TRBV7-2 and TRBJ2-7; D unresolved. V gave up 3 bases and J gave up 2 bases, with 14 bases separating them. This CDR3 region has 15 residues. CDR1 and CDR2 from the germline V gene are SGHTA and FQGNSA.

This chain uses TRBV12-3 or TRBV12-4 with TRBJ2-1, with a tentative D call TRBD2 (6 bases). The germline V and J ends were trimmed by 6 bases and 9 bases, with 15 bases remaining between them. The length of the CDR3 is 13 residues. The CDR3 sequence is CASRPSAFGEQFF. In nucleotides, the CDR3 is TGTGCCAGCAGACCTAGCGCTTTCGGTGAGCAGTTCTTC.

This clonotype was observed at least ten times. The rearrangement uses TRBV7-2 and TRBJ2-7; D is tentatively TRBD1 or TRBD2 (5 bases each). The V gene's germline CDR1 is SGHTA and CDR2 FQGNSA. This CDR3 is built from 17 residues. The V end was cut by 4 bases, the J end by 3 bases, with 22 bases between. The DNA for the CDR3 is TGTGCCAGCAGCTCCCGGGGCAGCGGCGAAGGTGGCTACGAGCAGTACTTC. Residues: CASSSRGSGEGGYEQYF. The variable domain in full, with the rest retrieved from reference TRBV7-2 and TRBJ2-7, is GAGVSQSPSNKVTEKGKDVELRCDPISGHTALYWYRQSLGQGLEFLIYFQGNSAPDKSGLPSDRFSAERTGGSVSTLTIQRTQQEDSAVYLCASSSRGSGEGGYEQYFGPGTRLTVT.

The chain is built from TRBV29-1 and TRBJ1-4; 7 bases line up with TRBD1. Germline CDR1 reads SQVTM; CDR2 reads ANQGSEA. The CDR3 extends over 13 amino acids. Unmatched junction bases numbered 7, after V lost 7 bases and J lost 5 bases. CDR3 DNA sequence: TGCAGCGCCGGGGACAGCCCGAATGAAAAACTGTTTTTT. Encoded protein: CSAGDSPNEKLFF. The whole variable domain, filled in from reference TRBV29-1 and TRBJ1-4, reads SAVISQKPSRDICQRGTSLTIQCQVDSQVTMMFWYRQQPGQSLTLIATANQGSEATYESGFVIDKFPISRPNLTFSTLTVSNMSPEDSSIYLCSAGDSPNEKLFFGSGTQLSVL.

The chain carries TRBV20-1 and TRBJ2-5, with D perhaps matching TRBD2 (6 bases). Germline-derived CDR1 and CDR2 are DFQATT and SNEGSKA (reference sequence). With 2 bases removed from V and 0 bases from J, the gap between germline ends came to 10 bases. The CDR3 has 14 amino acids. CDR3 amino acids: CSARHGTYQETQYF. DNA of the CDR3: TGCAGTGCTAGACACGGGACTTACCAAGAGACCCAGTACTTC.

This clonotype was recorded a few times. This chain links TRBV10-3 with TRBJ2-3; D is possibly TRBD2 (5 bases). The CDR3 has 12 residues. Trimming took off 10 bases at V and 4 bases at J, with 12 bases between the two ends. The V gene's germline CDR1 is ENHRY and CDR2 SYGVKD. The CDR3 DNA is TGTGCCACCGCACTAGACCCAGATACGCAGTATTTT. The encoded protein is CATALDPDTQYF.

The table lists this clonotype with a count of one. V is TRBV12-3 or TRBV12-4 and J is TRBJ1-2, with 10 bases that match TRBD1. Unmatched junction bases numbered 8, after V lost 6 bases and J lost 7 bases. CDR3 size: 14 residues. This CDR3 is CASSLPGQGFGYTF. In DNA, the CDR3 is TGTGCCAGCAGCCTCCCGGGACAGGGGTTTGGCTACACCTTC.

The genes are TRBV27 and TRBJ1-6; 8 bases line up with TRBD1. The germline V gene encodes CDR1 MNHEY and CDR2 SMNVEV (reference sequence). This CDR3 is built from 15 residues. The V and J ends lost 7 bases and 8 bases, in that order; junction bases with no gene match: 10. The CDR3 region is CASTMRKQGDSPLHF. DNA for the CDR3: TGTGCCAGCACCATGAGGAAACAGGGGGATTCACCCCTCCACTTT.

J is TRBJ2-2 and V is TRBV3-1, with D perhaps given as TRBD1 or TRBD2 (6 bases each). The CDR3 is made up of 18 amino acids. Germline V gene data show CDR1 as LGHDT and CDR2 as YNNKEL (reference sequence). Trimming stripped 1 base from V and 7 bases from J, with 22 bases between. The CDR3 nucleotides read TGTGCCAGCAGCCAAGGAAAGTGGGGGGCCCGAACAAGCGGGGAGCTGTTTTTT. Protein sequence: CASSQGKWGARTSGELFF.

This clonotype was picked up a small number of times. The rearrangement joins TRBV12-3 or TRBV12-4 to TRBJ2-7, with 9 bases matching TRBD1. The CDR3 contains 13 residues. V gave up 10 bases and J gave up 2 bases; unmatched junction bases: 6. The CDR3 sequence is CATSTGGAYEQYF. DNA of the CDR3: TGTGCCACCTCGACAGGGGGGGCCTACGAGCAGTACTTC.

This clonotype was seen a handful of times. This rearrangement joins TRBV20-1 to TRBJ1-1; D is undetermined. The CDR3 covers 11 residues. Deletions cut 1 base from V and 5 bases from J, with 5 bases between. Germline loops: CDR1 DFQATT, CDR2 SNEGSKA (reference sequence). CDR3 sequence: CSARGETEAFF. The CDR3 nucleotides read TGCAGTGCTAGAGGGGAAACTGAAGCTTTCTTT.

This clonotype was detected only a few times. The chain combines TRBV12-3 or TRBV12-4 with TRBJ2-5, with 12 bases aligning to TRBD2. The CDR3 is made up of 16 amino acids. The ends lost 5 bases at V and 1 base at J; junction bases unmatched: 5. As DNA, the CDR3 is TGTGCCAGCAGTCCCTCTAGCGGGGGGGTCCAAGAGACCCAGTACTTC. This translates into CASSPSSGGVQETQYF.

This clonotype was seen just once. This chain uses TRBV29-1 with TRBJ2-3, with TRBD2 identical over 8 bases. This CDR3 is 14 amino acids long. V shed 7 bases and J 1 base; nucleotides not matched to a gene: 7. Germline loops: CDR1 SQVTM, CDR2 ANQGSEA. The CDR3 protein is CSGDQRGRTDTQYF. The DNA for the CDR3 is TGCAGCGGGGACCAGCGGGGGCGCACAGATACGCAGTATTTT.

The chain uses TRBV7-9 and TRBJ2-7, with 8 bases matching TRBD2. Germline V gene data show CDR1 as SEHNR and CDR2 as FQNEAQ (reference sequence). The V gene end was trimmed by 1 base and the J gene end by 2 bases; junction bases not matched to a gene: 4. The CDR3 extends over 15 amino acids. This CDR3 reads CASSLVSGTAYEQYF. The CDR3 DNA reads as TGTGCCAGCAGCTTAGTTAGCGGGACCGCCTACGAGCAGTACTTC.

The chain is built from TRBV7-2 and TRBJ2-3; D unclear. The CDR3 has 14 amino acids. Germline loops: CDR1 SGHTA, CDR2 FQGNSA. V was shortened by 1 base and J by 0 bases, with 5 bases between the two germline ends. CDR3 DNA: TGTGCCAGCAGCTTAGACGTCAGCACAGATACGCAGTATTTT. It yields the protein CASSLDVSTDTQYF. Full variable domain (rest looked up from reference TRBV7-2 and TRBJ2-3): GAGVSQSPSNKVTEKGKDVELRCDPISGHTALYWYRQSLGQGLEFLIYFQGNSAPDKSGLPSDRFSAERTGGSVSTLTIQRTQQEDSAVYLCASSLDVSTDTQYFGPGTRLTVL.

This clonotype has more than one count but fewer than ten. V is TRBV6-1 and J is TRBJ2-1, with D possibly matching TRBD2 (6 bases). In germline, CDR1 is MNHNS, CDR2 SASEGT. This CDR3 has 16 amino acids. V was shortened by 7 bases and J by 3 bases, with 19 bases between the two germline ends. CDR3 loop: CASISPFLRGYNEQFF. The CDR3 nucleotides are TGTGCCAGCATCTCACCATTTCTGCGGGGCTACAATGAGCAGTTCTTC.

This clonotype has more than one count but fewer than ten. The chain joins TRBV20-1 to TRBJ2-7; 7 positions agree with TRBD1. The CDR3 totals 14 residues. Per germline, CDR1 DFQATT and CDR2 SNEGSKA (reference sequence). The V segment lost 7 bases and the J segment 2 bases; nucleotides outside the gene matches: 11. The CDR3 bases are TGCAGTGTCCTAGACGGGACAGTCCCCTACGAGCAGTACTTC. Translating gives CSVLDGTVPYEQYF.

The chain links TRBV7-2 to TRBJ2-7; tentatively, D is TRBD1 (5 bases). This CDR3 region has 15 residues. V lost 5 bases to trimming and J lost 3 bases, with 17 bases between them. Germline V gene sequence: CDR1 SGHTA, CDR2 FQGNSA. The CDR3 region has the DNA TGTGCCAGCAGCCCCTGGGGCCAGCTAGACTACGAGCAGTACTTC. Translation: CASSPWGQLDYEQYF.

J is TRBJ2-5 and V is TRBV4-1; perhaps TRBD1 as D (7 bases). Trimming pared 6 bases from V and 7 bases from J, leaving 24 bases between. The germline V gene has CDR1 MGHRA and CDR2 YSYEKL. This CDR3 contains 16 residues. CDR3 nucleotide sequence: TGCGCCAGCAGGGGATCAGTGGCAGGGGGGTCTGGGACCCAGTACTTC. It specifies CASRGSVAGGSGTQYF.

V gene TRBV10-3 combines with J gene TRBJ2-3, with 9 nucleotides matching TRBD2. CDR3 length: 14 amino acids. Trimming at V came to 11 bases and at J to 6 bases, leaving 12 bases not matched to a gene. Germline V CDR1 and CDR2: ENHRY, SYGVKD. The CDR3 here is CAASKRGVDDTQYF. For the CDR3, the DNA is TGTGCCGCTAGCAAGCGGGGGGTCGATGATACGCAGTATTTT.